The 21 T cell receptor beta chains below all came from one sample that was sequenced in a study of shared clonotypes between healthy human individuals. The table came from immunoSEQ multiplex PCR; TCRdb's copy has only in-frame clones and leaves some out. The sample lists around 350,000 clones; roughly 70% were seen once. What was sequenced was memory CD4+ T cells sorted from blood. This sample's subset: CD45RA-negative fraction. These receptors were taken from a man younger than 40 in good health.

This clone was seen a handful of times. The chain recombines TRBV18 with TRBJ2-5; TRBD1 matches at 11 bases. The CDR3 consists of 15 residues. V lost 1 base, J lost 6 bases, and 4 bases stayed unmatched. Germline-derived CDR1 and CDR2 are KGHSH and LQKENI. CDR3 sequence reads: CASSPRTGGAQTQYF. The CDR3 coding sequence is TGTGCCAGCTCACCACGGACAGGGGGCGCGCAGACCCAGTACTTC.

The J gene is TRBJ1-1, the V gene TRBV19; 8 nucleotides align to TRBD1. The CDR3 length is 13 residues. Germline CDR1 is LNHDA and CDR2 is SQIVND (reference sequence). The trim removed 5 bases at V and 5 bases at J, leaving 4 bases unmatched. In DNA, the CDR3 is TGTGCCAGTAGTCAGGGGGCGCCGACTGAAGCTTTCTTT. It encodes CASSQGAPTEAFF.

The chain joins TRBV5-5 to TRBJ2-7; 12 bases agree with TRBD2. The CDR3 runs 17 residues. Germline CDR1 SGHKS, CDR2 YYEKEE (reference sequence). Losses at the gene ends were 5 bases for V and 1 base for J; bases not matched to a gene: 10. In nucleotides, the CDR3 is TGTGCCAGCAGTTCTAGACTAGCGGGAGTTCTGTCCTACGAGCAGTACTTC. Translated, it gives CASSSRLAGVLSYEQYF.

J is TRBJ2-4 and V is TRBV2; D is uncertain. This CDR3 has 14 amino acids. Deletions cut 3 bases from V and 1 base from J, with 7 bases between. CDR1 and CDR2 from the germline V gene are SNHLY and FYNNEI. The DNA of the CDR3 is TGTGCCAGCAGTGAGGCGGCTGCCAAAAACATTCAGTACTTC. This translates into CASSEAAAKNIQYF.

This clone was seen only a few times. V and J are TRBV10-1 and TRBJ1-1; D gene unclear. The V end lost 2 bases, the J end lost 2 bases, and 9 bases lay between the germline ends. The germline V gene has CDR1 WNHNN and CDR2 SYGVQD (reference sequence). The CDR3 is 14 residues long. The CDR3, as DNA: TGCGCCAGCAGTGAGGGCAGTCATAACACTGAAGCTTTCTTT. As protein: CASSEGSHNTEAFF.

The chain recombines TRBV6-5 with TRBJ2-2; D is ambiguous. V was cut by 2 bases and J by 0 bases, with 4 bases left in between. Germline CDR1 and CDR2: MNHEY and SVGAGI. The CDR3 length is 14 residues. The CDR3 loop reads CASSYVTNTGELFF. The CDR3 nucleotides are TGTGCCAGCAGTTACGTAACGAACACCGGGGAGCTGTTTTTT.

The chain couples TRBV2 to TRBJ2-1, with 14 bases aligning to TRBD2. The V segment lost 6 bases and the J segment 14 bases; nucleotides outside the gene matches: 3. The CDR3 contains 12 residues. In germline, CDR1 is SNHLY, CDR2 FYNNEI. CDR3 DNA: TGTGCCAGCAGCCAGGGACTAGCGGGAGAGTTCTTC. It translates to CASSQGLAGEFF.

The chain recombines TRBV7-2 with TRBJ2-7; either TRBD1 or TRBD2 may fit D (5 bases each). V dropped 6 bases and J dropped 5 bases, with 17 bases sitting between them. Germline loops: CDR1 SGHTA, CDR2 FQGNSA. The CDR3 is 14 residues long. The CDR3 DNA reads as TGTGCCAGCAGACCTCAAGGGTGGGACGACGAGCAGTACTTC. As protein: CASRPQGWDDEQYF.

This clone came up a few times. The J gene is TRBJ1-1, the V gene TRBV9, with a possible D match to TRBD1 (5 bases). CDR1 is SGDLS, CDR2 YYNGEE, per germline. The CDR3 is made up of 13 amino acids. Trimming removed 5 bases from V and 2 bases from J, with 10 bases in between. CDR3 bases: TGTGCCAGCAGTCACGACAGTAACACTGAAGCTTTCTTT. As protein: CASSHDSNTEAFF.

This CDR3 is CATSRDRGSKTDTQYF. DNA for the CDR3: TGTGCCACCAGCAGAGATCGTGGCAGTAAAACAGATACGCAGTATTTT. The genes are TRBV15 and TRBJ2-3; no clear D. This CDR3 has 16 residues. CDR1 is LNHNV, CDR2 YYDKDF, per germline (reference sequence). Trimming shortened V by 0 bases and J by 3 bases, and 13 bases separated the two germline ends.

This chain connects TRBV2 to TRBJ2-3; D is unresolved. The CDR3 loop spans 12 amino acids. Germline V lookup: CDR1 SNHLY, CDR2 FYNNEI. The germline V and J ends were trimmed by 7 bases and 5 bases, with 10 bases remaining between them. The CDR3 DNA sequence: TGTGCCAGCAAGACCGCTCTAGATACGCAGTATTTT. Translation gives CASKTALDTQYF.

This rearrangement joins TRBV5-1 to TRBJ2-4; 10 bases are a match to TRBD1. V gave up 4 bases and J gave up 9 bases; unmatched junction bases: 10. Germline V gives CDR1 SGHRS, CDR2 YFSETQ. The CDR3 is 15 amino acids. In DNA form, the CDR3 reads TGCGCCAGCAGCGAGGGGACAGGGGATGCTAGCATTCAGTACTTC. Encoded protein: CASSEGTGDASIQYF. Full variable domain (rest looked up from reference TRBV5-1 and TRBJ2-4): KAGVTQTPRYLIKTRGQQVTLSCSPISGHRSVSWYQQTPGQGLQFLFEYFSETQRNKGNFPGRFSGRQFSNSRSEMNVSTLELGDSALYLCASSEGTGDASIQYFGAGTRLSVL.

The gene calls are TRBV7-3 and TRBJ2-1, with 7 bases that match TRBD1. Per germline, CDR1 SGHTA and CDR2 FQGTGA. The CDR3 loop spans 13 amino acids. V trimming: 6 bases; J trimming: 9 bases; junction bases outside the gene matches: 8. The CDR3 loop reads CASSSGQAAEQFF. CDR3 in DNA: TGTGCCAGCAGTTCAGGACAGGCGGCTGAGCAGTTCTTC. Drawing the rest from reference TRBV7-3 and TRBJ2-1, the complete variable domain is GAGVSQTPSNKVTEKGKYVELRCDPISGHTALYWYRQSLGQGPEFLIYFQGTGAADDSGLPNDRFFAVRPEGSVSTLKIQRTERGDSAVYLCASSSGQAAEQFFGPGTRLTVL.

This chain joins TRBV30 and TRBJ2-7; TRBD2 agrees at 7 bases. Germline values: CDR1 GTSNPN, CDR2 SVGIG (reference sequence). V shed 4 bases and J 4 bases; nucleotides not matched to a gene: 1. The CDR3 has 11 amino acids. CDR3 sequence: CAWKREYEQYF. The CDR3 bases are TGTGCCTGGAAGCGGGAATACGAGCAGTACTTC.

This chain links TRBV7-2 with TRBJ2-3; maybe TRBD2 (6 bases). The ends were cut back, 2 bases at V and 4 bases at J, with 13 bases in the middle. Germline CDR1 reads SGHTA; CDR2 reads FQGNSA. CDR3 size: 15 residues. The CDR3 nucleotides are TGTGCCAGCAGCTTATCAGGGCGCGGGGCAGATACGCAGTATTTT. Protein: CASSLSGRGADTQYF.

The CDR3 loop is CASSLAPGGEQFF. DNA for the CDR3: TGTGCCAGCAGCTTGGCTCCCGGTGGTGAGCAGTTCTTC. This chain joins TRBV5-8 and TRBJ2-1; D ambiguous. The V end lost 0 bases, the J end lost 9 bases, and 10 bases lay between the germline ends. Germline CDR1 reads SGHTS; CDR2 reads YDEGEE. This CDR3 comprises 13 residues. The whole variable domain, remainder taken from reference TRBV5-8 and TRBJ2-1, is EAGVTQSPTHLIKTRGQQATLRCSPISGHTSVYWYQQALGLGLQFLLWYDEGEERNRGNFPPRFSGRQFPNYSSELNVNALELEDSALYLCASSLAPGGEQFFGPGTRLTVL.

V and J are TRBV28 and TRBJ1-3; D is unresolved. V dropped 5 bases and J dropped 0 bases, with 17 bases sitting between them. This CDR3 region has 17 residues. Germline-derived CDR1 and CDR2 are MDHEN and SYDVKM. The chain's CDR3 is CASSISGTTSSGNTIYF. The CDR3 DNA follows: TGTGCCAGCAGTATATCGGGTACAACGAGCTCTGGAAACACCATATATTTT. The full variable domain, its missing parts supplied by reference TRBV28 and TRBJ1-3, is DVKVTQSSRYLVKRTGEKVFLECVQDMDHENMFWYRQDPGLGLRLIYFSYDVKMKEKGDIPEGYSVSREKKERFSLILESASTNQTSMYLCASSISGTTSSGNTIYFGEGSWLTVV.

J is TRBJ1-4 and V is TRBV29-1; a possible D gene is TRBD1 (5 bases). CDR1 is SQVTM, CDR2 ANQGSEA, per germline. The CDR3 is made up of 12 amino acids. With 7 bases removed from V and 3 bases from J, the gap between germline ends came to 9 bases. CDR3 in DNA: TGCAGCGGTCAGGGCGCTAATGAAAAACTGTTTTTT. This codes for CSGQGANEKLFF.

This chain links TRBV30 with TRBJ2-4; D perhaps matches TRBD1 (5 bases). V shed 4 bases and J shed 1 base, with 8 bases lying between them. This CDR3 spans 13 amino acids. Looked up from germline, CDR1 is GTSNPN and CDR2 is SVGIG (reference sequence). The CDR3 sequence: CAWTRDAKNIQYF. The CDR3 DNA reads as TGTGCCTGGACCAGGGATGCCAAAAACATTCAGTACTTC. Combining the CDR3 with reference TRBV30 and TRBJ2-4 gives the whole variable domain SQTIHQWPATLVQPVGSPLSLECTVEGTSNPNLYWYRQAAGRGLQLLFYSVGIGQISSEVPQNLSASRPQDRQFILSSKKLLLSDSGFYLCAWTRDAKNIQYFGAGTRLSVL.

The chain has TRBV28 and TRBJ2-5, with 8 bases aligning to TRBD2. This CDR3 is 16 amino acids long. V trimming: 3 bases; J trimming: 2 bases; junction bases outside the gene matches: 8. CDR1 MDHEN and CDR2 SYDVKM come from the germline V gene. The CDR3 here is CASSFRREASQETQYF. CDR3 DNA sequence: TGTGCCAGCAGTTTTAGGCGGGAGGCCAGTCAAGAGACCCAGTACTTC. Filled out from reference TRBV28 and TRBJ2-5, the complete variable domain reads DVKVTQSSRYLVKRTGEKVFLECVQDMDHENMFWYRQDPGLGLRLIYFSYDVKMKEKGDIPEGYSVSREKKERFSLILESASTNQTSMYLCASSFRREASQETQYFGPGTRLLVL.

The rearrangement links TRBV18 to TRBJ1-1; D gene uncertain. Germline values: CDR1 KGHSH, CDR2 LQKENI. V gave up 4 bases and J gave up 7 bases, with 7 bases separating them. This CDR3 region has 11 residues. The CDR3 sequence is CASSLRHEAFF. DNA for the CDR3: TGTGCCAGCTCACTCAGACATGAAGCTTTCTTT.